This passage covers 2 T cell receptor beta chains from one sample sequenced in a study of technical replicates of blood from a few donors. Profiled with immunoSEQ multiplex PCR; TCRdb holds only in-frame clones, not every one. The sample holds over 60,000 clones, roughly 89% seen once. Source material: PBMCs. The receptors derive from a human donor in good health. Some clones in this sample may be carry-over from other donors' samples.

V usage is TRBV9 and J usage is TRBJ1-4; TRBD1 might be the D (5 bases). The CDR3 is made up of 16 amino acids. Germline loops: CDR1 SGDLS, CDR2 YYNGEE. Trimming left V 3 bases short and J 7 bases short, with 19 bases between. For the CDR3, the DNA is TGTGCCAGCAGCGCGAACTCGGGTCAAGGGGCTGAAAAACTGTTTTTT. Its protein product is CASSANSGQGAEKLFF.

This clone has a single count. The V call is TRBV27, the J call TRBJ2-7; TRBD2 matches at 7 bases. Germline V gives CDR1 MNHEY, CDR2 SMNVEV (reference sequence). V was clipped by 9 bases and J by 3 bases; unmatched bases: 8. The CDR3 has 13 residues. The CDR3 DNA reads TGTGCCAGTAAATTTGGGGAGGGCTACGAGCAGTACTTC. This codes for CASKFGEGYEQYF.